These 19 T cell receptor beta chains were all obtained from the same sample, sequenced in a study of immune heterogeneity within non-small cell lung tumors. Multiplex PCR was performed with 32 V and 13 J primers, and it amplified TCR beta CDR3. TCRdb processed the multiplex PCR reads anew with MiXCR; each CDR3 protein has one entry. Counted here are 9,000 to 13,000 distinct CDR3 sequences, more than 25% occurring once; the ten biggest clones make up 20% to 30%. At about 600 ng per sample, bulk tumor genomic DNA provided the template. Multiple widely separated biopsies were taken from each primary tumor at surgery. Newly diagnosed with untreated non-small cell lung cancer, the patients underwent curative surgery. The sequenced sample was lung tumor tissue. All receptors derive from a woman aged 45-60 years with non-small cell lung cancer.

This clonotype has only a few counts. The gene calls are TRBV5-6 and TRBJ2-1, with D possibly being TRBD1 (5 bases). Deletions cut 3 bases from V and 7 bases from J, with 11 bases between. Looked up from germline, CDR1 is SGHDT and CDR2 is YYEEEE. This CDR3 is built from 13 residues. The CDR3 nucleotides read TGTGCCAGCAGCTCCCCCAGGGTGAATGAGCAGTTCTTC. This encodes CASSSPRVNEQFF.

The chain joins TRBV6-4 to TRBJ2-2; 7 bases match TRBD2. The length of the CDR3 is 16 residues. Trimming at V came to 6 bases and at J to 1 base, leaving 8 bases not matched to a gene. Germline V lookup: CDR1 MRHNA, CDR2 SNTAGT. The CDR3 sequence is CASRNTRTRNTGELFF. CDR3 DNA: TGTGCCAGCAGAAATACTAGGACTAGGAACACCGGGGAGCTGTTTTTT.

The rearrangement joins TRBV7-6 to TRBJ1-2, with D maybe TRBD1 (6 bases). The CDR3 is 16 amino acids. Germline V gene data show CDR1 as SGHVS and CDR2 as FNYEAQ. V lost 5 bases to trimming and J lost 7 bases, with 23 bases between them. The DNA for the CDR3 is TGTGCCAGCAGCCCATCGACGGACCCAGGGGCGGCTGGCTACACCTTC. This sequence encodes CASSPSTDPGAAGYTF.

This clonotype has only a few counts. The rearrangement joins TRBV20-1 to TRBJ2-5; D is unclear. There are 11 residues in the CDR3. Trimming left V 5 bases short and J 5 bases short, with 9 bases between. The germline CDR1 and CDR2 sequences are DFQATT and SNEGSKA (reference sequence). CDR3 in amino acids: CSAPPSETQYF. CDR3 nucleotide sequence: TGCAGTGCTCCCCCGTCGGAGACCCAGTACTTC.

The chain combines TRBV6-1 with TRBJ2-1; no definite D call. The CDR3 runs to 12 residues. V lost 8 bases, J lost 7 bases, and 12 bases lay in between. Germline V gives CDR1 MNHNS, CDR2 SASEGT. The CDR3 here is CASLGPKNEQFF. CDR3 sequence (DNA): TGTGCCAGCCTAGGCCCAAAGAATGAGCAGTTCTTC.

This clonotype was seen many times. The CDR3 loop reads CASSSTGGAYGYTF. In DNA, the CDR3 is TGTGCCAGCAGCTCCACAGGGGGCGCCTATGGCTACACCTTC. The V call is TRBV11-2, the J call TRBJ1-2, with 9 positions matching TRBD1. Germline lookup yields CDR1 SGHAT and CDR2 FQNNGV. CDR3 length: 14 amino acids. V gave up 4 bases and J gave up 4 bases; unmatched junction bases: 4.

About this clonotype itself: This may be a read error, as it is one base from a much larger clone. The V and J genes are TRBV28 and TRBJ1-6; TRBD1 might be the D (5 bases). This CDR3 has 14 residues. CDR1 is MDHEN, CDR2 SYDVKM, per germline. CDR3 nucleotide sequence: TGTACCAGCATTCCTCCGCTGGGGGGTTCACCCCTCCACTTT. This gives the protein CTSIPPLGGSPLHF.

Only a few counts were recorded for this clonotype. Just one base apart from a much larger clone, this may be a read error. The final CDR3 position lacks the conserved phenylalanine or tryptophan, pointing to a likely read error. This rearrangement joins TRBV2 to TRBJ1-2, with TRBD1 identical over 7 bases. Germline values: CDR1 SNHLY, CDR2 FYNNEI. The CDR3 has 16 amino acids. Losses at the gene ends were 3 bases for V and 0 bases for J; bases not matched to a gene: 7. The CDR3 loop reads CASSDKGAGANYGYTL. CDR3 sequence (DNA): TGTGCCAGCAGTGACAAGGGGGCGGGAGCTAACTATGGCTACACCTTA.

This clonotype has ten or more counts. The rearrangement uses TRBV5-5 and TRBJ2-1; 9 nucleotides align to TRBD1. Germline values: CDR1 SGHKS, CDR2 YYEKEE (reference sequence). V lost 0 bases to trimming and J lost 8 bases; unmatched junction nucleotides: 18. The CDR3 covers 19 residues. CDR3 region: CASSLAIWDRDSRGHEQFF. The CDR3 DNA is TGTGCCAGCAGCTTGGCAATCTGGGACAGGGATTCTCGGGGCCATGAGCAGTTCTTC. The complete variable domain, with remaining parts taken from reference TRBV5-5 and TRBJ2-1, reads DAGVTQSPTHLIKTRGQQVTLRCSPISGHKSVSWYQQVLGQGPQFIFQYYEKEERGRGNFPDRFSARQFPNYSSELNVNALLLGDSALYLCASSLAIWDRDSRGHEQFFGPGTRLTVL.

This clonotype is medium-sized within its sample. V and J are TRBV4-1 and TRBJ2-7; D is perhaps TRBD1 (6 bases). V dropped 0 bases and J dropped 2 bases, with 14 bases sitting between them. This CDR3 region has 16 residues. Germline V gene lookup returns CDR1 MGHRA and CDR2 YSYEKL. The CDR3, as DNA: TGCGCCAGCAGCCAAGAGATTTCCGGGACACCCTACGAGCAGTACTTC. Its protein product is CASSQEISGTPYEQYF.

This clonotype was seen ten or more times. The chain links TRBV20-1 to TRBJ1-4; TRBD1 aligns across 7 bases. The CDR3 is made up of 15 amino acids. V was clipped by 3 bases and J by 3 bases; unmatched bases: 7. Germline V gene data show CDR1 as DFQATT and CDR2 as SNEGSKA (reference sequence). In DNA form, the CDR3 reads TGCAGTGCTAGTAAAGGGGGCGCCGCTAATGAAAAACTGTTTTTT. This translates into CSASKGGAANEKLFF.

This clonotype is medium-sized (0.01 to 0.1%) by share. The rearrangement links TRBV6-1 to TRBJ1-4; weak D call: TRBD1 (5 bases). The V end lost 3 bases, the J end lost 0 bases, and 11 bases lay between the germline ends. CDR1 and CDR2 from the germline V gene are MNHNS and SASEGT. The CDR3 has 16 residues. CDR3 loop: CASSDRGTPTNEKLFF. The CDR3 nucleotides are TGTGCCAGCAGTGATCGGGGGACCCCAACTAATGAAAAACTGTTTTTT.

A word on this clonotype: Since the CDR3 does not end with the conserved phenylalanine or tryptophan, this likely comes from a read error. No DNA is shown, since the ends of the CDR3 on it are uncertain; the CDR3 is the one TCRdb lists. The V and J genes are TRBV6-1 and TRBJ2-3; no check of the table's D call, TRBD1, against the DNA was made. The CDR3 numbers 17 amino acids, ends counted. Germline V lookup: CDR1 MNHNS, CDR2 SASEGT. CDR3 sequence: CASSPGTGASYEQYFGP.

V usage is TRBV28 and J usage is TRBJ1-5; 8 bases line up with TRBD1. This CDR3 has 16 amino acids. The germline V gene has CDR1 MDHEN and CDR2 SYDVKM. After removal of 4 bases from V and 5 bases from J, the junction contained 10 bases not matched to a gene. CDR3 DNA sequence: TGTGCCAGCAGTTATCCTATGGGGACAGGAGATCAGCCCCAGCATTTT. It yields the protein CASSYPMGTGDQPQHF. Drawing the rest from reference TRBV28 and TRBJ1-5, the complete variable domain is DVKVTQSSRYLVKRTGEKVFLECVQDMDHENMFWYRQDPGLGLRLIYFSYDVKMKEKGDIPEGYSVSREKKERFSLILESASTNQTSMYLCASSYPMGTGDQPQHFGDGTRLSIL.

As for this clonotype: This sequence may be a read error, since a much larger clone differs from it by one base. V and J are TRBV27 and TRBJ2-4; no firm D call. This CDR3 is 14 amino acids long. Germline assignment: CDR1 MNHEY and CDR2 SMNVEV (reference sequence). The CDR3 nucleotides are TGTGCCAGCATTTTAACGTTGGACAAAAACATTCAGTACTTC. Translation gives CASILTLDKNIQYF.

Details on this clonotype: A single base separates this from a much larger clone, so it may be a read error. CDR3: CATSRDILRVEDFF. CDR3 nucleotide sequence: TGTGCCACCAGCAGAGACATTCTGAGGGTTGAAGATTTCTTT. The V gene is TRBV15, the J gene TRBJ1-1; no clear D. CDR3 length equals 14 residues. The V gene's germline CDR1 is LNHNV and CDR2 YYDKDF (reference sequence).

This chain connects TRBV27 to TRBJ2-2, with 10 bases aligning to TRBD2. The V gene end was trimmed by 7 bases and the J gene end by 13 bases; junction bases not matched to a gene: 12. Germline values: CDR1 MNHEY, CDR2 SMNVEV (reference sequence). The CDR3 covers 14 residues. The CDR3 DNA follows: TGTGCCAGCATCGGGACTAGCGACACCGGTGGGCTGTTTTTT. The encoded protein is CASIGTSDTGGLFF.

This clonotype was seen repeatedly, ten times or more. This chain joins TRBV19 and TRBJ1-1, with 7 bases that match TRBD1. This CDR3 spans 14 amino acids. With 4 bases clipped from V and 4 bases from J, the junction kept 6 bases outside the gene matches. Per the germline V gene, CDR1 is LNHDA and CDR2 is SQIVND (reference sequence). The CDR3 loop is CASSRHRGGTEAFF. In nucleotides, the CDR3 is TGTGCCAGTAGTAGACACAGGGGTGGCACTGAAGCTTTCTTT.

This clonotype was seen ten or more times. Written as DNA, the CDR3 is TGTGCCAGCAGACAACAGGGGTCCGGGGAGCTGTTTTTT. It is translated as CASRQQGSGELFF. The chain couples TRBV7-2 to TRBJ2-2, with 7 bases aligning to TRBD1. The CDR3 spans 13 residues. Trimming cost V 6 bases and J 6 bases; bases outside gene matches: 4. Germline assignment: CDR1 SGHTA and CDR2 FQGNSA.